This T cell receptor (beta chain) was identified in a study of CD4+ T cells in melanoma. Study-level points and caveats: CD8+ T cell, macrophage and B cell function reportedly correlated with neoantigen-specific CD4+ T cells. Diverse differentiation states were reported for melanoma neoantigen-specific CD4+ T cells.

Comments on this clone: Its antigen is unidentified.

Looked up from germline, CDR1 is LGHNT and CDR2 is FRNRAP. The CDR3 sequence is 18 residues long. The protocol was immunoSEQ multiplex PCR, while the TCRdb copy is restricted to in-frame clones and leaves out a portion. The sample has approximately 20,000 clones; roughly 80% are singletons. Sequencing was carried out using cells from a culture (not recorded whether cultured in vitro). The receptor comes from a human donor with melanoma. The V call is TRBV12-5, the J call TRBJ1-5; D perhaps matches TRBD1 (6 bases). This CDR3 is CATAVGLGGNRDDQPQHF. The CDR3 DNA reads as TGTGCCACGGCCGTTGGGCTTGGGGGGAACAGGGACGATCAGCCCCAGCATTTT. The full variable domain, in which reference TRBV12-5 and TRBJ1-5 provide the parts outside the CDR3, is DARVTQTPRHKVTEMGQEVTMRCQPILGHNTVFWYRQTMMQGLELLAYFRNRAPLDDSGMPKDRFSAEMPDATLATLKIQPSEPRDSAVYFCATAVGLGGNRDDQPQHFGDGTRLSIL.